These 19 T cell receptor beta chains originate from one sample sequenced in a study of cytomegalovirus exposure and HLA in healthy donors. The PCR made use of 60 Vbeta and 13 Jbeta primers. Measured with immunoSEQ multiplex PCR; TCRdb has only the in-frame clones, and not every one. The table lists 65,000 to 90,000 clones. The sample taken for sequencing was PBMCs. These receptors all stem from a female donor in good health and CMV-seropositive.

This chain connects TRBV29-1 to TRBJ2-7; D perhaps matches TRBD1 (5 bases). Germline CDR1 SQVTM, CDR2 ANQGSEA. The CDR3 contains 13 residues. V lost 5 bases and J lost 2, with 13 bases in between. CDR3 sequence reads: CSVSGSSAYEQYF. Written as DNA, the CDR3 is TGCAGCGTTTCAGGGTCGAGCGCCTACGAGCAGTACTTC.

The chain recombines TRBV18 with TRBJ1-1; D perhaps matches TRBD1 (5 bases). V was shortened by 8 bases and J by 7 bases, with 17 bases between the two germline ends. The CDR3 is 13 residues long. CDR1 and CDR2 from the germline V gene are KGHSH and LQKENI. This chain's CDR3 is CASQNLSRVEAFF. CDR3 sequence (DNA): TGTGCCAGCCAAAATCTCAGCAGGGTTGAAGCTTTCTTT. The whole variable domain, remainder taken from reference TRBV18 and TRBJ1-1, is NAGVMQNPRHLVRRRGQEARLRCSPMKGHSHVYWYRQLPEEGLKFMVYLQKENIIDESGMPKERFSAEFPKEGPSILRIQQVVRGDSAAYFCASQNLSRVEAFFGQGTRLTVV.

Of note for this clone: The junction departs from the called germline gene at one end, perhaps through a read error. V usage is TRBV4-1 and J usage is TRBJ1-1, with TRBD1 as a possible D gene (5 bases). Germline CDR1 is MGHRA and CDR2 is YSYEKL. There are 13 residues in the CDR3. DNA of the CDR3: TGCGCCAGCAGCCCAGACGGTATCGACAGCCCCGACTTT. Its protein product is CASSPDGIDSPDF.

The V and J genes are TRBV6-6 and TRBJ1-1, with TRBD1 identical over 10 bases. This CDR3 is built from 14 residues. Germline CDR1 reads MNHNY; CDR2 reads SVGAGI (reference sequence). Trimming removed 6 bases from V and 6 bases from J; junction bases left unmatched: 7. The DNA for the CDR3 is TGTGCCAGCAGGAAACGGGACAGGGGATCTGAAGCTTTCTTT. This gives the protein CASRKRDRGSEAFF.

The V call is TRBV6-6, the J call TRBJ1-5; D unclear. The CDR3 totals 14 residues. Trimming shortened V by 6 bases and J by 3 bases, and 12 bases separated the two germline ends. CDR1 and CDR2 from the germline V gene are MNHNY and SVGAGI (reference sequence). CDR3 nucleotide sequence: TGTGCCAGCAGGCCTGAGGGTTCCAATCAGCCCCAGCATTTT. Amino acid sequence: CASRPEGSNQPQHF.

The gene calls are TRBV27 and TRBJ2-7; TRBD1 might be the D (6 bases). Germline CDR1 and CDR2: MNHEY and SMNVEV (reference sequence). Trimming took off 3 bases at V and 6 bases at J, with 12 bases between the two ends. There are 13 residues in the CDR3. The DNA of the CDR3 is TGTGCCAGCAGTTTGGACCAGGGGTCCGAGCAGTACTTC. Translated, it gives CASSLDQGSEQYF.

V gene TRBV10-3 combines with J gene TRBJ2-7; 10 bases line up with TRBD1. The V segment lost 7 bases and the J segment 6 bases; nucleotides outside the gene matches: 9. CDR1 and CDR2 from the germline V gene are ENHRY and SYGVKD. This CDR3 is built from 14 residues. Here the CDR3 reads CAIKRTGGTGEQYF. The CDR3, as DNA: TGTGCCATCAAAAGGACAGGGGGAACAGGCGAGCAGTACTTC.

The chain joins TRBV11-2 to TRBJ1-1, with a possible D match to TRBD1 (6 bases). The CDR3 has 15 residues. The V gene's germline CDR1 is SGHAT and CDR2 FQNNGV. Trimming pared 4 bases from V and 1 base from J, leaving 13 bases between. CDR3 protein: CASSSPGQSNTEAFF. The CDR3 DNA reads TGTGCCAGCAGCTCCCCGGGACAATCGAACACTGAAGCTTTCTTT.

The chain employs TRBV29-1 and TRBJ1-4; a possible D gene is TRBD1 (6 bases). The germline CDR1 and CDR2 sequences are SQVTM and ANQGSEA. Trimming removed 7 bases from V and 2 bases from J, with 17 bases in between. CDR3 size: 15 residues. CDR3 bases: TGCAGCGCCGACAGGTATCTGAGGACTAATGAAAAACTGTTTTTT. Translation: CSADRYLRTNEKLFF.

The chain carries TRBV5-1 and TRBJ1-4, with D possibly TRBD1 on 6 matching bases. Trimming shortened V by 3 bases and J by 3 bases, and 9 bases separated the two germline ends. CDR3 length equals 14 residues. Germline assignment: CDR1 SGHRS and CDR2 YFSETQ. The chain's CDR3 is CASSSQGANEKLFF. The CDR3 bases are TGCGCCAGCAGCTCACAGGGAGCTAATGAAAAACTGTTTTTT.

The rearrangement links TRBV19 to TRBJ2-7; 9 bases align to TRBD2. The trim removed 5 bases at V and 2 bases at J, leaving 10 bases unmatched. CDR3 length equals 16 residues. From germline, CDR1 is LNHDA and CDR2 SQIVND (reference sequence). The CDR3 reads CASSPPSSGKPYEQYF. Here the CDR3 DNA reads TGTGCCAGTAGTCCACCCTCTAGCGGGAAACCCTACGAGCAGTACTTC.

CDR3: CASSQGTGSTDTQYF. CDR3 DNA: TGCGCCAGCAGCCAAGGGACAGGGAGCACAGATACGCAGTATTTT. The V gene is TRBV4-3, the J gene TRBJ2-3; 8 bases agree with TRBD1. J lost 0 bases, V lost 1 base, and 0 bases had no gene match. Germline values: CDR1 LGHNA, CDR2 YSLEER. The CDR3 contains 15 residues.

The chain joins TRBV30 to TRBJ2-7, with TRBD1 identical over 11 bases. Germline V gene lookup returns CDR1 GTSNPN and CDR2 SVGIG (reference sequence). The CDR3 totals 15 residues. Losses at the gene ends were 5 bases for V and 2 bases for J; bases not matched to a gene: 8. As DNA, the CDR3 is TGTGCCTGGGACCCGGGGACAGGGGGACCCTACGAGCAGTACTTC. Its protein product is CAWDPGTGGPYEQYF.

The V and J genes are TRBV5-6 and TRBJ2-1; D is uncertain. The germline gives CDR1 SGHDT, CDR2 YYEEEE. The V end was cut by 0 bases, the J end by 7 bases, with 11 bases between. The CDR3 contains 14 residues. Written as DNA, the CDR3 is TGTGCCAGCAGCTTGGACCCCACTGCAAATGAGCAGTTCTTC. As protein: CASSLDPTANEQFF.

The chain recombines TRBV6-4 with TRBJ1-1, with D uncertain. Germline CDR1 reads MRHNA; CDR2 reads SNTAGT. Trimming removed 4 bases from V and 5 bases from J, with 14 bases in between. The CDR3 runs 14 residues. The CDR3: CASSVGGGGTEAFF. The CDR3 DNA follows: TGTGCCAGCAGTGTGGGAGGTGGAGGAACTGAAGCTTTCTTT.

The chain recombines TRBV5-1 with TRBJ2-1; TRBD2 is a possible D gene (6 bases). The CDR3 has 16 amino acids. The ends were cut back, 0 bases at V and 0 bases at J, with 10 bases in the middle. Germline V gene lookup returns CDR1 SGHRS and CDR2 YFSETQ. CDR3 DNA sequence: TGCGCCAGCAGCTTGGACGGGAGCGGCTCCTACAATGAGCAGTTCTTC. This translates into CASSLDGSGSYNEQFF. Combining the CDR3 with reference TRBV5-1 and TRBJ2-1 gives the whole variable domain KAGVTQTPRYLIKTRGQQVTLSCSPISGHRSVSWYQQTPGQGLQFLFEYFSETQRNKGNFPGRFSGRQFSNSRSEMNVSTLELGDSALYLCASSLDGSGSYNEQFFGPGTRLTVL.

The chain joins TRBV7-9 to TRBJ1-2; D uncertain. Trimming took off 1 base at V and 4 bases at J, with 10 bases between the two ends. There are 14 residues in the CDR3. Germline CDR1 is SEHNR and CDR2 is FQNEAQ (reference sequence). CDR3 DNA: TGTGCCAGCAGCTTAGTTTCGGAGACCTATGGCTACACCTTC. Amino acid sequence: CASSLVSETYGYTF.

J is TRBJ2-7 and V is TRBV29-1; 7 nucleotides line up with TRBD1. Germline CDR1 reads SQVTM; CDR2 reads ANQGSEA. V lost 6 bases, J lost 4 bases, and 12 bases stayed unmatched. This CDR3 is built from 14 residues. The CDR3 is CSVAFPGQIYEQYF. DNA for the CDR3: TGCAGCGTCGCTTTTCCGGGACAGATTTACGAGCAGTACTTC.

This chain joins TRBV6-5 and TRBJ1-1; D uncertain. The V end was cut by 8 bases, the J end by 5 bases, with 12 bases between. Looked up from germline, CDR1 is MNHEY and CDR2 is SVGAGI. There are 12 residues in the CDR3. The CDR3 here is CASGRGSTEAFF. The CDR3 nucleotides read TGTGCCAGCGGGCGAGGGAGTACTGAAGCTTTCTTT.